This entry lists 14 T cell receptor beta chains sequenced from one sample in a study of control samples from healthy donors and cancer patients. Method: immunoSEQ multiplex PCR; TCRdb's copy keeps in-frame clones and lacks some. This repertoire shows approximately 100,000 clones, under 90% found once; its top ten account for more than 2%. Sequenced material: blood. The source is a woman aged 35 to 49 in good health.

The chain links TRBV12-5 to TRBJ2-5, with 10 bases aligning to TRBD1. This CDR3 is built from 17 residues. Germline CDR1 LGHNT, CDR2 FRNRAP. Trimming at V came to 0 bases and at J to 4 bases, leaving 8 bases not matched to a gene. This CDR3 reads CASGLVPTGGPGETQYF. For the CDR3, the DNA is TGTGCTAGTGGTTTGGTACCGACAGGGGGCCCAGGAGAGACCCAGTACTTC. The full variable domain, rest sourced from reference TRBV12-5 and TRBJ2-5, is DARVTQTPRHKVTEMGQEVTMRCQPILGHNTVFWYRQTMMQGLELLAYFRNRAPLDDSGMPKDRFSAEMPDATLATLKIQPSEPRDSAVYFCASGLVPTGGPGETQYFGPGTRLLVL.

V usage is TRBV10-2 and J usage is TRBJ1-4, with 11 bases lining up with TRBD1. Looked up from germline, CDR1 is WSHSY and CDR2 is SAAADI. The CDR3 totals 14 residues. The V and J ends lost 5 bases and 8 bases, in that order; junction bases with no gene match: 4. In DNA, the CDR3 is TGCGCCAGCAGTCCGGACAGGGGGCTAGAAAAACTGTTTTTT. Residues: CASSPDRGLEKLFF.

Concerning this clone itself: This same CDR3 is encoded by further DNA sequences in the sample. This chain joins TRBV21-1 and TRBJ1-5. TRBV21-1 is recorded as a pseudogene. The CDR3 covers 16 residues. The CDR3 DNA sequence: TGCGCCAGCAGCCTTAGGCGGGGGGAAAGCAATCAGCCCCAGCATTTT. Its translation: CASSLRRGESNQPQHF.

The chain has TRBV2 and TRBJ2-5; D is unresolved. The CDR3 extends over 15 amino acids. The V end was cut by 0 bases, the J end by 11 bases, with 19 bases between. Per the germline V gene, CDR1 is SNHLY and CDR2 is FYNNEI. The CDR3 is CASSEAYGASVRQYF. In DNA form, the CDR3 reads TGTGCCAGCAGTGAAGCTTACGGCGCAAGTGTGAGGCAGTACTTC.

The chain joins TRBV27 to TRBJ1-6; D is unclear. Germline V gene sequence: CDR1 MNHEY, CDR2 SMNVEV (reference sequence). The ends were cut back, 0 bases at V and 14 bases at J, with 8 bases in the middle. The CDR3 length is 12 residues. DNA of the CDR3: TGTGCCAGCAGTTTATCGGGTGGGTCCCTCCACTTT. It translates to CASSLSGGSLHF.

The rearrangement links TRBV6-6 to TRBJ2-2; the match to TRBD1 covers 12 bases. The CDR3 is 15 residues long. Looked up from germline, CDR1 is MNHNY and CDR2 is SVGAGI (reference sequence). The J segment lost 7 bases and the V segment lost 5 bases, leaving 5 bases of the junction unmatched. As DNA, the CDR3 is TGTGCCAGCAGTCCCGGGACAGGGGGCTTCGGGGAGCTGTTTTTT. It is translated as CASSPGTGGFGELFF.

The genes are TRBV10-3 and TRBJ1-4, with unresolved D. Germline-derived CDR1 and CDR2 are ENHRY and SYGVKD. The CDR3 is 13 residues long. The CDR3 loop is CLIGEVLVEKLFF. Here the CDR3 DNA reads TGTCTTATAGGAGAGGTTCTTGTGGAAAAACTGTTTTTT.

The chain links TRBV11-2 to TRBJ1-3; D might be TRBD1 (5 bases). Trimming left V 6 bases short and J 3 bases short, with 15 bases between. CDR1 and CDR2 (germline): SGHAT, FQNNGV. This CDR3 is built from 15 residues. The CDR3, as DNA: TGTGCCAGCAGATTAAGGGGAGAGCATGGAAACACCATATATTTT. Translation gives CASRLRGEHGNTIYF.

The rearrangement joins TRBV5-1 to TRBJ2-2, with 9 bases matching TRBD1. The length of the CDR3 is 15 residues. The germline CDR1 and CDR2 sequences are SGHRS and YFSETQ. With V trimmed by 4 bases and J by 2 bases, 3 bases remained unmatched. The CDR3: CASSPGQGNTGELFF. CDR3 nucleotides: TGCGCCAGCAGCCCGGGACAGGGAAACACCGGGGAGCTGTTTTTT.

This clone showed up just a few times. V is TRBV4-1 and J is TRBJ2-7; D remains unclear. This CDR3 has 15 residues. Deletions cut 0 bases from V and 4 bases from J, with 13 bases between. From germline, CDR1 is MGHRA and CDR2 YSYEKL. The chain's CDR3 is CASSQDPSPIYEQYF. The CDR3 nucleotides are TGCGCCAGCAGCCAAGACCCGTCTCCTATATACGAGCAGTACTTC.

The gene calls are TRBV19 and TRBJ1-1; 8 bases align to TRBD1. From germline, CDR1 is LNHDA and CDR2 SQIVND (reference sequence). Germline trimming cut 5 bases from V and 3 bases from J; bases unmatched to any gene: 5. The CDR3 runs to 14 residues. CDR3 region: CASSENRGYTEAFF. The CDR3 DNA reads TGTGCCAGTAGTGAGAACAGGGGGTACACTGAAGCTTTCTTT.

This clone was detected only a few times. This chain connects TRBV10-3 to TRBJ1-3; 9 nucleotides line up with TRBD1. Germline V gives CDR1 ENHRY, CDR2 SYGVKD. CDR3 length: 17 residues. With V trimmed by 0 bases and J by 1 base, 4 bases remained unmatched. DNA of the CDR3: TGTGCCATCAGTGAGTCCCGGGACAGGGCGTCTGGAAACACCATATATTTT. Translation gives CAISESRDRASGNTIYF.

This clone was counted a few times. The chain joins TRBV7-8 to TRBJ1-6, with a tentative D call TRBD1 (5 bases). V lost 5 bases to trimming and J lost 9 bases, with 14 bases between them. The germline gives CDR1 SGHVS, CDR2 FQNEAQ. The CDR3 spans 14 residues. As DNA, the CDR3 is TGTGCCAGCAGCCGGGACCAAGGGGCTTCACCCCTCCACTTT. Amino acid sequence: CASSRDQGASPLHF.

CDR3 sequence: CASSIDLGQGHTGELFF. CDR3 nucleotide sequence: TGTGCCAGTAGTATAGATCTGGGACAGGGGCACACCGGGGAGCTGTTTTTT. The V and J genes are TRBV19 and TRBJ2-2; 10 bases agree with TRBD1. The CDR3 extends over 17 amino acids. Germline V gene data show CDR1 as LNHDA and CDR2 as SQIVND (reference sequence). V gave up 0 bases and J gave up 3 bases; unmatched junction bases: 4.